The T cell receptor (beta chain) described here comes from a study of shared clonotypes between healthy human individuals. Study summary: CD8 memory received one plate per donor, CD8 naive two, CD4 memory three and CD4 naive three.

CD45RO-negative cells were positively selected for CCR7, leaving out terminally differentiated effector memory CD45RA+ cells. J lost 5 bases, V lost 2 bases, and 5 bases had no gene match. The CDR3 totals 16 residues. In germline, CDR1 is SNHLY, CDR2 FYNNEI. Profiled with immunoSEQ multiplex PCR; TCRdb holds only in-frame clones, not every one. The repertoire includes 800,000 to 950,000 clones, around 96% of them detected once, and under 0.25% sits in the top ten. The sequenced sample consisted of naive CD8+ T cells sorted from blood. The gene calls are TRBV2 and TRBJ2-1; 11 nucleotides agree with TRBD1. This TCR was sampled from a man aged 25-45 years in good health. CDR3 residues: CASSELGTGGDNEQFF. In DNA, the CDR3 is TGTGCCAGCAGTGAATTAGGGACAGGGGGGGACAATGAGCAGTTCTTC.